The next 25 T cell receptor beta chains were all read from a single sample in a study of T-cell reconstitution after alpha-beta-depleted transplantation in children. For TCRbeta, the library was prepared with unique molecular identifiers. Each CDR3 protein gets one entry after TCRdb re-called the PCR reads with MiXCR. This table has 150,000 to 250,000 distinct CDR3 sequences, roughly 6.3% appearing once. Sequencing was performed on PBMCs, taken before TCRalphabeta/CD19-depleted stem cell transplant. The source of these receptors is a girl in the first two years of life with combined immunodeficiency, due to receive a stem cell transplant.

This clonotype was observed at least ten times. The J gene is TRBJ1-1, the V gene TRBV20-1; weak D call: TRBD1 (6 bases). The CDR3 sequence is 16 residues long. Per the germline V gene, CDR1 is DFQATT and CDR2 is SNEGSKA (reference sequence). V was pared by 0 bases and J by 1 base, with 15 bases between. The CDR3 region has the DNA TGCAGTGCTAGAGAGCCCTGGGGACATCCGAACACTGAAGCTTTCTTT. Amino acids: CSAREPWGHPNTEAFF.

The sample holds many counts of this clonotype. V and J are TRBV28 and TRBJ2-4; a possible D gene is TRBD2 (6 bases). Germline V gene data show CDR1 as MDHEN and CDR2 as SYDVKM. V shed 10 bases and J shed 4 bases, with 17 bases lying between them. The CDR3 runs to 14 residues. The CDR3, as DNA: TGTGCCATAGGCAGGGACCGGGGGAAAAACATTCAGTACTTC. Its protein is CAIGRDRGKNIQYF. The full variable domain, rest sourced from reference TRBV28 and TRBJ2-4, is DVKVTQSSRYLVKRTGEKVFLECVQDMDHENMFWYRQDPGLGLRLIYFSYDVKMKEKGDIPEGYSVSREKKERFSLILESASTNQTSMYLCAIGRDRGKNIQYFGAGTRLSVL.

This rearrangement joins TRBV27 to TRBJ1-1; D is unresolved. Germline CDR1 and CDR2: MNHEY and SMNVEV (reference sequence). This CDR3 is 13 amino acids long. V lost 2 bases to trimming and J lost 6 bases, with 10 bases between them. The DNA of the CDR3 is TGTGCCAGCAGTTTAGTTGCGGGCTCTGAAGCTTTCTTT. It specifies CASSLVAGSEAFF.

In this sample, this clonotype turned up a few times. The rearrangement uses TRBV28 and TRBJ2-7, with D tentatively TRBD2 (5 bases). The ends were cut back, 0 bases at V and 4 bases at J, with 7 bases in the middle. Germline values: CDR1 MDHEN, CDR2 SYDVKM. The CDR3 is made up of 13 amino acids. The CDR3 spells CASSLWRGYEQYF. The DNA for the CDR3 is TGTGCCAGCAGTTTATGGAGAGGGTACGAGCAGTACTTC. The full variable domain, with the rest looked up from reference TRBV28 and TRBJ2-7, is DVKVTQSSRYLVKRTGEKVFLECVQDMDHENMFWYRQDPGLGLRLIYFSYDVKMKEKGDIPEGYSVSREKKERFSLILESASTNQTSMYLCASSLWRGYEQYFGPGTRLTVT.

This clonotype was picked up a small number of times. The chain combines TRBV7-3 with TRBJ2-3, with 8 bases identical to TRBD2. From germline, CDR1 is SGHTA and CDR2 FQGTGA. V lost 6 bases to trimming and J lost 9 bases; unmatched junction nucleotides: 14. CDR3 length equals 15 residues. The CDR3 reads CASSFAGGTPETQYF. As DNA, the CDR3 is TGTGCCAGCAGTTTTGCGGGGGGCACCCCTGAGACGCAGTATTTT.

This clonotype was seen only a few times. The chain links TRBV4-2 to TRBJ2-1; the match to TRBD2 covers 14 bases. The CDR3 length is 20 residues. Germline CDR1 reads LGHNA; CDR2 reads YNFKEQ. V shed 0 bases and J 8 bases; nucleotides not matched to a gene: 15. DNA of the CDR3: TGTGCCAGCAGCCAAGATGGACTAGCGGGGGGCCCAAGGTCTGATTATGAGCAGTTCTTC. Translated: CASSQDGLAGGPRSDYEQFF.

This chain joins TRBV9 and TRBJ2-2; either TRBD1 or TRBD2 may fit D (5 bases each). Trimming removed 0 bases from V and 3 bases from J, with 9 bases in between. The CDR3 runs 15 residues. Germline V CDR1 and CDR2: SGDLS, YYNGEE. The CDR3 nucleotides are TGTGCCAGCAGCGTAGATGGGACGTACACCGGGGAGCTGTTTTTT. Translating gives CASSVDGTYTGELFF.

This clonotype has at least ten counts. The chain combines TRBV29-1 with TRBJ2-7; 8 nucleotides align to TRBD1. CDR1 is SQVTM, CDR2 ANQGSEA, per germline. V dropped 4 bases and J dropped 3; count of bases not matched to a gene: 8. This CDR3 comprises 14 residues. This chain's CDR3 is CSVVARDRFYEQYF. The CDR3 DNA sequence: TGCAGCGTTGTGGCCCGGGACAGGTTCTACGAGCAGTACTTC.

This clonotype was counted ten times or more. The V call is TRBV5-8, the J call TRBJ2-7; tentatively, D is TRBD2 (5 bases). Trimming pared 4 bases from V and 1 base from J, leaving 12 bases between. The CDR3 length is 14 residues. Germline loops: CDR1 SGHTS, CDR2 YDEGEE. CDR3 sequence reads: CASSHPGISYEQYF. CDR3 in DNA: TGTGCCAGCAGCCACCCCGGGATATCCTACGAGCAGTACTTC.

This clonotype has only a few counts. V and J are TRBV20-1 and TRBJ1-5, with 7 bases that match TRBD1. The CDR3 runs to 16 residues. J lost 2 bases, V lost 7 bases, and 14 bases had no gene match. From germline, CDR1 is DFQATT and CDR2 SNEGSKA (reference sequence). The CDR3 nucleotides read TGCAGTGTCCGAGACAGGGCCATCTTTCGCAATCAGCCCCAGCATTTT. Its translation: CSVRDRAIFRNQPQHF.

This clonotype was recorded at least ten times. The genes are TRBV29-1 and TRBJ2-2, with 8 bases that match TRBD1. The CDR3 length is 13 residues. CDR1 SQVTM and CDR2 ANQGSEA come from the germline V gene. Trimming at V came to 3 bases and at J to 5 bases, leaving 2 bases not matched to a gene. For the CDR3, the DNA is TGCAGCGTTGACTGGACAGGGACCGGGGAGCTGTTTTTT. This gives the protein CSVDWTGTGELFF.

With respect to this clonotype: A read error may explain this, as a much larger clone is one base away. The CDR3 spells CSAMSGQGITEAFF. The CDR3 bases are TGCAGTGCTATGTCCGGACAGGGGATCACTGAAGCTTTCTTT. The chain uses TRBV20-1 and TRBJ1-1, with 9 bases matching TRBD1. This CDR3 region has 14 residues. Germline assignment: CDR1 DFQATT and CDR2 SNEGSKA (reference sequence). V trimming: 4 bases; J trimming: 4 bases; junction bases outside the gene matches: 7.

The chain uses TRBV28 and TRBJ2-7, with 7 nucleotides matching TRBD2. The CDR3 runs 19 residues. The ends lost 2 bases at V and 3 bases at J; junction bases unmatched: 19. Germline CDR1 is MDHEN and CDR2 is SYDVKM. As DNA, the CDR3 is TGTGCCAGCAGTTTAAGGGAGGGGAGGACGGCCCGCGTAAACTACGAGCAGTACTTC. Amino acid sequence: CASSLREGRTARVNYEQYF.

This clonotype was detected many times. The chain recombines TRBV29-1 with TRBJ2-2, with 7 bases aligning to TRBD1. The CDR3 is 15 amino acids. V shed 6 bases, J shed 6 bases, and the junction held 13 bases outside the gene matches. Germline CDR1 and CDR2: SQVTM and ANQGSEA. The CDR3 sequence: CSVTLTTGWAGELFF. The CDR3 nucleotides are TGCAGCGTCACTTTGACGACAGGGTGGGCCGGGGAGCTGTTTTTT.

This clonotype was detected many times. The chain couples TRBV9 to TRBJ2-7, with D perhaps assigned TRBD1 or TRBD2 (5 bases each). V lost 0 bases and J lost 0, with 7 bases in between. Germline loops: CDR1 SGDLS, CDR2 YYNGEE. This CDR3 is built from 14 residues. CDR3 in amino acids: CASSVGGISYEQYF. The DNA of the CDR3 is TGTGCCAGCAGCGTAGGGGGGATCTCCTACGAGCAGTACTTC.

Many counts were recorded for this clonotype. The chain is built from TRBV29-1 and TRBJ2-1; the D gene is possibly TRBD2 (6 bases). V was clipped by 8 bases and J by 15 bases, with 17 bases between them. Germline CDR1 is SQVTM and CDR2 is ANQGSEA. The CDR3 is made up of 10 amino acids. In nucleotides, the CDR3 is TGCAGCTCCCTTGGGGGAGGTTGGTTCTTC. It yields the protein CSSLGGGWFF.

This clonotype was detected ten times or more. Here the CDR3 DNA reads TGTGCCATCAGTAGAGTGAACACCGGGGAGCTGTTTTTT. The encoded protein is CAISRVNTGELFF. The chain links TRBV10-3 to TRBJ2-2; D gene uncertain. The CDR3 spans 13 residues. Germline V lookup: CDR1 ENHRY, CDR2 SYGVKD. Trimming removed 5 bases at V and 1 base at J, with 5 bases between.

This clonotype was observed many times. The CDR3 nucleotides read TGCAGTGCTAGAGATCCAGGGTTACACGAGCAGTACTTC. It encodes CSARDPGLHEQYF. The genes are TRBV20-1 and TRBJ2-7; a weak D match, TRBD1 (5 bases). The germline CDR1 and CDR2 sequences are DFQATT and SNEGSKA (reference sequence). CDR3 size: 13 residues. Trimming shortened V by 0 bases and J by 5 bases, and 11 bases separated the two germline ends.

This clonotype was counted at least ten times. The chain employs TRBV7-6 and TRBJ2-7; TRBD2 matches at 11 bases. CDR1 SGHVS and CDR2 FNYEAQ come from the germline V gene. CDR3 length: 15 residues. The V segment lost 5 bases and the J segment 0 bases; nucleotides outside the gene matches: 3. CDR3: CASSPTSGASYEQYF. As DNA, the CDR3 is TGTGCCAGCAGCCCGACTAGCGGGGCCTCCTACGAGCAGTACTTC.

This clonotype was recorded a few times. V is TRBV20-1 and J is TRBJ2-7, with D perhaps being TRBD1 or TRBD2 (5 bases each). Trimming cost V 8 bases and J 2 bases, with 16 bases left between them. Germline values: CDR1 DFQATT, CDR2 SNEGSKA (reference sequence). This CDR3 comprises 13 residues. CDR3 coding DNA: TGCAGTACTCCCGCCGGGGCCCCCTACGAGCAGTACTTC. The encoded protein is CSTPAGAPYEQYF.

CDR3 amino acids: CATSRDGGTGFQKDTQYF. The CDR3 coding sequence is TGTGCCACCAGCAGAGATGGGGGGACAGGGTTTCAGAAAGATACGCAGTATTTT. V usage is TRBV15 and J usage is TRBJ2-3; 9 bases match TRBD1. The germline V gene encodes CDR1 LNHNV and CDR2 YYDKDF (reference sequence). This CDR3 region has 18 residues. V dropped 0 bases and J dropped 5; count of bases not matched to a gene: 12.

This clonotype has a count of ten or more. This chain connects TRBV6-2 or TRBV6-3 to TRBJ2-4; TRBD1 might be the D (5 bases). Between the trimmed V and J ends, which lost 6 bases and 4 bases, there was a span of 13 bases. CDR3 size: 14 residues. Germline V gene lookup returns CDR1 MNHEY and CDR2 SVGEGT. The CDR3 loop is CASRQGAGKNIQYF. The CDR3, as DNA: TGTGCCAGCAGACAAGGGGCCGGTAAAAACATTCAGTACTTC.

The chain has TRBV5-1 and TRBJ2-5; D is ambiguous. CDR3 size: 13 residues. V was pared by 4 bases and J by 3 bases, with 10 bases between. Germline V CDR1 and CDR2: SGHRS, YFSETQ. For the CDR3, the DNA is TGCGCCAGCAGCCCCCACGTAGAAGAGACCCAGTACTTC. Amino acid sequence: CASSPHVEETQYF.

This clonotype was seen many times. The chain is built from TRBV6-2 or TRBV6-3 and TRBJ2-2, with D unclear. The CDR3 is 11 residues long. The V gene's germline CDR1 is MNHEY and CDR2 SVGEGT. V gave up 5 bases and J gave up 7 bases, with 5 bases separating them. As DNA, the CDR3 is TGTGCCAGCAGTCCCAACGGGGAGCTGTTTTTT. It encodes CASSPNGELFF.

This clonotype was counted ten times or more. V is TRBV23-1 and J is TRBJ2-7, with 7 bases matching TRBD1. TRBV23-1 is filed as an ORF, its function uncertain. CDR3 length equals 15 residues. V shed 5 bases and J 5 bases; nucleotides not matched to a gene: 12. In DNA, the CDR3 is TGCGCCAGCAGTATTTCGAAGGGGGCGAACAACGAGCAGTACTTC. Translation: CASSISKGANNEQYF.